This T cell receptor beta chain was captured in a study of blood T cell repertoires in COVID-19. At the level of the study: Samples taken during acute and convalescent COVID-19 were collected in the United States, Italy and Spain. T cells, B-cell-depleted T cells, or PBMCs provided the cDNA or gDNA that served as material.

J was trimmed by 4 bases and V by 6 bases; bases with no gene match: 5. This CDR3 region has 13 residues. CDR1 is MNHEY, CDR2 SVGAGI, per germline. Assay used: immunoSEQ multiplex PCR; TCRdb lists only in-frame clones, some missing. Of around 92,000 clones listed, 85% to 90% are singletons. This receptor was obtained from an older woman in a cohort sampled during active or convalescent COVID-19. Sequencing was carried out using peripheral blood. This rearrangement joins TRBV6-5 to TRBJ1-1; 7 nucleotides agree with TRBD1. The CDR3 protein is CASRTGQTTEAFF. In nucleotides, the CDR3 is TGTGCCAGCAGGACGGGACAGACCACTGAAGCTTTCTTT.